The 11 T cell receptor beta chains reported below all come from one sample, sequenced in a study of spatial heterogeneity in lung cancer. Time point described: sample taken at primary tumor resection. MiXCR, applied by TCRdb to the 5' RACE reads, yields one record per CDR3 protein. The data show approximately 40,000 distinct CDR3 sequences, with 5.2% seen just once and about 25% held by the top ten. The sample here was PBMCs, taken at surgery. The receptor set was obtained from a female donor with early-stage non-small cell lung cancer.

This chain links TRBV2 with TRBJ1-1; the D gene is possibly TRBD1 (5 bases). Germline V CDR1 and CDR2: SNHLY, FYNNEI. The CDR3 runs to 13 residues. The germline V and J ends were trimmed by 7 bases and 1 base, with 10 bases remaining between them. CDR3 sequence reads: CASMGQGNTEAFF. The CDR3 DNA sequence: TGTGCCAGCATGGGTCAGGGGAACACTGAAGCTTTCTTT.

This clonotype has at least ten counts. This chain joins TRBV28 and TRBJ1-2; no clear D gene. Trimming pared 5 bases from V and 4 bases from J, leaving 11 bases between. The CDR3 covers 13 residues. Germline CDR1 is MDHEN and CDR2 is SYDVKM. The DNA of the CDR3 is TGTGCCAGCAGTCGACTTGGCCCCTATGGCTACACCTTC. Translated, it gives CASSRLGPYGYTF.

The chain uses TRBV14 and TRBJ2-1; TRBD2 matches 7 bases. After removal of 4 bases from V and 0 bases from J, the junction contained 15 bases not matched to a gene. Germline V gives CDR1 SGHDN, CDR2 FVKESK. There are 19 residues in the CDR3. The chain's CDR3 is CASSPLSGGTRSSYNEQFF. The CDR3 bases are TGTGCCAGCAGCCCTCTTTCGGGGGGAACGAGGAGCTCCTACAATGAGCAGTTCTTC.

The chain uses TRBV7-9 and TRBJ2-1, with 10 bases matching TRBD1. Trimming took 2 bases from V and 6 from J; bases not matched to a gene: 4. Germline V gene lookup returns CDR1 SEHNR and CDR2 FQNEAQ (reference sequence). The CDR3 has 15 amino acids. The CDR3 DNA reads TGTGCCAGCAGCTTACCGACAGGGGGCCTCAATGAGCAGTTCTTC. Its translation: CASSLPTGGLNEQFF.

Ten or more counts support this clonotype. CDR3 loop: CASSQVIQRGTTGELFF. The CDR3 DNA follows: TGCGCCAGCAGCCAAGTTATCCAGCGGGGGACCACCGGGGAGCTGTTTTTT. The chain couples TRBV4-3 to TRBJ2-2; 8 nucleotides align to TRBD2. The CDR3 consists of 17 residues. The junction had 8 bases not matched to a gene; V was cut back by 1 base and J by 4 bases. CDR1 is LGHNA and CDR2 is YSLEER in the germline V gene.

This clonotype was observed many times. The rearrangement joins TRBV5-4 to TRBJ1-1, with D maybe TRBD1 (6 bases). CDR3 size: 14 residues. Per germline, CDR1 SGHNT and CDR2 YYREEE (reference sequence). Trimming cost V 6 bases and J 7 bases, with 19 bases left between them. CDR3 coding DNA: TGTGCCAGCATCCTCTCAGGGGAACTTAGTGAAGCTTTCTTT. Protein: CASILSGELSEAFF.

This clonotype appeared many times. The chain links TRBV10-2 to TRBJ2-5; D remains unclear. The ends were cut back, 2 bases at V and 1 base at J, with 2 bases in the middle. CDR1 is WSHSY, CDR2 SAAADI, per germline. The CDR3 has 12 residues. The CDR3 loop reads CASSEIQETQYF. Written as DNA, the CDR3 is TGCGCCAGCAGTGAGATCCAAGAGACCCAGTACTTC.

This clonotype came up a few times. Written as DNA, the CDR3 is TGTGCCAGCAGCTTAATCGCGGGGGGTCGGTACGAGCAGTACTTC. Translating gives CASSLIAGGRYEQYF. The genes are TRBV7-8 and TRBJ2-7; 8 nucleotides agree with TRBD2. V shed 2 bases, J shed 4 bases, and the junction held 7 bases outside the gene matches. Germline CDR1 SGHVS, CDR2 FQNEAQ. The CDR3 loop spans 15 amino acids.

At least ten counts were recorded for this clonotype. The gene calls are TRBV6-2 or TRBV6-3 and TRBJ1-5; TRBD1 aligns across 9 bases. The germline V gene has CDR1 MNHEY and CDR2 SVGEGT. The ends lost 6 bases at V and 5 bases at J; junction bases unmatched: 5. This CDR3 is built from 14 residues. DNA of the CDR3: TGTGCCAGCAGGACAGGGGGAAACTATCAGCCCCAGCATTTT. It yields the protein CASRTGGNYQPQHF.

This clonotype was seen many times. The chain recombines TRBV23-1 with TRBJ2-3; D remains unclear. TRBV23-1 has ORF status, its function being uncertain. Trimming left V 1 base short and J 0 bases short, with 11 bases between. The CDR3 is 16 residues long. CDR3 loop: CASSQFCRPSTDTQYF. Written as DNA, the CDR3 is TGCGCCAGCAGTCAATTTTGCAGGCCTAGCACAGATACGCAGTATTTT.

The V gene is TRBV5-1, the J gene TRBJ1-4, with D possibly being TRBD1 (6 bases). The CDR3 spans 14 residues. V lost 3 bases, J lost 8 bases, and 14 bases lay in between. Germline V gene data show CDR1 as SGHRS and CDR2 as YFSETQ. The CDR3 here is CASSWGDKSEKLFF. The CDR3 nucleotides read TGCGCCAGCAGCTGGGGGGACAAGTCGGAAAAACTGTTTTTT.